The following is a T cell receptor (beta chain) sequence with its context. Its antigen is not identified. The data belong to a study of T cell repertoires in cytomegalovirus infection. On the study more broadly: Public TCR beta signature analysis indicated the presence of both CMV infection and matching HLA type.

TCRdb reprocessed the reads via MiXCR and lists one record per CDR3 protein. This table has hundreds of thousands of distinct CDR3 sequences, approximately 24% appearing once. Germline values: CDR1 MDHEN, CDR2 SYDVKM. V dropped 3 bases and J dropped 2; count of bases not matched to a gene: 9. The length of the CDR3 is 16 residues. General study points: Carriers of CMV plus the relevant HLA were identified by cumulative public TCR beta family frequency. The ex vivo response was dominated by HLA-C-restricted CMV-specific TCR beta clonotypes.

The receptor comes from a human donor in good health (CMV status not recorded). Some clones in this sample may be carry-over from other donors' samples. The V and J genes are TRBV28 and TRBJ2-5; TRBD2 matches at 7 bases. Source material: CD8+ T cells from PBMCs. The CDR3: CASSFFGGGPQETQYF. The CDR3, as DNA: TGTGCCAGCAGTTTCTTTGGGGGGGGTCCACAAGAGACCCAGTACTTC.